These 30 T cell receptor beta chains share one sample of origin, sequenced in a study of high-grade serous ovarian cancer treatment subgroups. Tumor samples were taken before definitive surgery or chemotherapy. Measured with immunoSEQ multiplex PCR; TCRdb has only the in-frame clones, and not every one. The data hold about 2,900 clones, with about 70% observed a single time. Sequenced: tumor tissue. These receptor sequences come from a human donor with high-grade serous ovarian cancer.

This chain uses TRBV28 with TRBJ2-7, with 9 bases that match TRBD1. The CDR3 covers 14 residues. The J segment lost 3 bases and the V segment lost 3 bases, leaving 3 bases of the junction unmatched. Germline V gene data show CDR1 as MDHEN and CDR2 as SYDVKM. CDR3 amino acids: CASSLGQGFYEQYF. CDR3 nucleotide sequence: TGTGCCAGCAGTTTGGGACAGGGCTTCTACGAGCAGTACTTC.

This sequence joins TRBV7-6 and TRBJ2-2; D could derive from TRBD1 or TRBD2 (5 bases each). The CDR3 extends over 17 amino acids. Germline values: CDR1 SGHVS, CDR2 FNYEAQ. V was trimmed by 0 bases and J by 5 bases, leaving 16 bases between them. The CDR3: CASSLASGGEGTGELFF. The CDR3 DNA sequence: TGTGCCAGCAGCTTAGCTAGTGGGGGAGAAGGAACCGGGGAGCTGTTTTTT.

The genes are TRBV10-3 and TRBJ2-7; D may be TRBD1 (6 bases). In germline, CDR1 is ENHRY, CDR2 SYGVKD. The length of the CDR3 is 13 residues. Trimming took 5 bases from V and 6 from J, leaving 14 bases between them. The CDR3, as DNA: TGTGCCATCAGTCAGGGGCCCTCCGGCGAGCAGTACTTC. It codes for CAISQGPSGEQYF.

This chain connects TRBV30 to TRBJ2-1, with D unresolved. CDR1 and CDR2 from the germline V gene are GTSNPN and SVGIG (reference sequence). The CDR3 totals 11 residues. V was trimmed by 5 bases and J by 6 bases, leaving 8 bases between them. In DNA, the CDR3 is TGTGCCTGGGAAGGGCTCAATGAGCAGTTCTTC. Amino acid sequence: CAWEGLNEQFF.

V and J are TRBV7-8 and TRBJ2-1; TRBD2 agrees at 7 bases. This CDR3 has 15 amino acids. Germline CDR1 and CDR2: SGHVS and FQNEAQ. The trim removed 4 bases at V and 6 bases at J, leaving 9 bases unmatched. Here the CDR3 reads CASSYPWAGVNEQFF. The CDR3 DNA reads TGTGCCAGCAGCTACCCTTGGGCGGGAGTCAATGAGCAGTTCTTC.

This CDR3 reads CASKFFYGGSDEQYF. In DNA, the CDR3 is TGTGCCAGTAAATTTTTTTATGGTGGTTCCGACGAGCAGTACTTC. This rearrangement joins TRBV19 to TRBJ2-7; no reliable D call. Trimming took 7 bases from V and 5 from J, leaving 21 bases between them. Germline V CDR1 and CDR2: LNHDA, SQIVND (reference sequence). There are 15 residues in the CDR3.

The chain has TRBV5-6 and TRBJ2-6, with 8 nucleotides matching TRBD2. The CDR3 is 15 amino acids. Germline V CDR1 and CDR2: SGHDT, YYEEEE. V trimming: 1 base; J trimming: 3 bases; junction bases outside the gene matches: 0. In DNA, the CDR3 is TGTGCCAGCAGCTTGCGGGGGGGTGGGGCCAACGTCCTGACTTTC. As protein: CASSLRGGGANVLTF.

This chain links TRBV6-5 with TRBJ2-1, with 14 bases matching TRBD2. The V gene end was trimmed by 6 bases and the J gene end by 9 bases; junction bases not matched to a gene: 7. Per germline, CDR1 MNHEY and CDR2 SVGAGI. CDR3 size: 15 residues. The CDR3 here is CASSPGLAGAVEQFF. In DNA form, the CDR3 reads TGTGCCAGCAGCCCGGGACTAGCGGGGGCTGTTGAGCAGTTCTTC.

In this sample, this clone turned up a few times. The V gene is TRBV6-1, the J gene TRBJ2-5, with no clear D. Germline V CDR1 and CDR2: MNHNS, SASEGT. The V end was cut by 1 base, the J end by 3 bases, with 3 bases between. This CDR3 spans 12 amino acids. DNA for the CDR3: TGTGCCAGCAGTGAAGGTGAAGAGACCCAGTACTTC. Protein: CASSEGEETQYF.

V and J are TRBV2 and TRBJ2-1, with TRBD2 matching 10 bases. Germline CDR1 reads SNHLY; CDR2 reads FYNNEI. CDR3 length: 16 amino acids. V gave up 4 bases and J gave up 3 bases; unmatched junction bases: 6. CDR3 in amino acids: CASSASSGGFYNEQFF. For the CDR3, the DNA is TGTGCCAGCAGTGCCTCTAGCGGGGGATTCTACAATGAGCAGTTCTTC.

The chain joins TRBV4-3 to TRBJ2-1; the match to TRBD1 covers 7 bases. CDR3 size: 17 residues. Germline assignment: CDR1 LGHNA and CDR2 YSLEER. The V segment lost 1 base and the J segment 8 bases; nucleotides outside the gene matches: 14. The chain's CDR3 is CASSQVGSRYRGHEQFF. The CDR3, as DNA: TGCGCCAGCAGCCAAGTTGGGAGCCGGTACAGGGGCCATGAGCAGTTCTTC.

This rearrangement joins TRBV4-1 to TRBJ2-1, with 11 nucleotides matching TRBD2. With V trimmed by 3 bases and J by 9 bases, 13 bases remained unmatched. Germline-derived CDR1 and CDR2 are MGHRA and YSYEKL. CDR3 length: 17 residues. The CDR3, as DNA: TGCGCCAGCAGCCAGGCAATAACTAGCGGGAGCCGGTCTGAGCAGTTCTTC. Its protein is CASSQAITSGSRSEQFF.

The chain has TRBV23-1 and TRBJ2-3; D unclear. TRBV23-1 is labeled an ORF, and its function is uncertain. V shed 1 base and J shed 1 base, with 15 bases lying between them. The CDR3 totals 17 residues. The DNA for the CDR3 is TGCGCCAGCAGTCAATTCTCTGCTTCTAGGGGCACAGATACGCAGTATTTT. It translates to CASSQFSASRGTDTQYF.

This chain connects TRBV4-3 to TRBJ2-7, with D perhaps TRBD1 (7 bases). Germline-derived CDR1 and CDR2 are LGHNA and YSLEER. Between the trimmed V and J ends, which lost 3 bases and 3 bases, there was a span of 9 bases. The CDR3 consists of 13 residues. The CDR3 region has the DNA TGCGCCAGCAGCCACCAGGGGGGCTACGAGCAGTACTTC. Its translation is CASSHQGGYEQYF.

The gene calls are TRBV19 and TRBJ1-2, with TRBD1 identical over 9 bases. V lost 5 bases and J lost 0; bases outside the gene matches: 4. Germline assignment: CDR1 LNHDA and CDR2 SQIVND (reference sequence). The CDR3 extends over 15 amino acids. The CDR3 protein is CASSPNRGPNYGYTF. CDR3 in DNA: TGTGCCAGTAGTCCAAACAGGGGGCCTAACTATGGCTACACCTTC.

The V and J genes are TRBV10-3 and TRBJ2-3, with 9 bases matching TRBD2. The V gene's germline CDR1 is ENHRY and CDR2 SYGVKD. The V gene end was trimmed by 1 base and the J gene end by 2 bases; junction bases not matched to a gene: 4. The CDR3 runs 16 residues. CDR3 loop: CAISEFSSGTTDTQYF. CDR3 coding DNA: TGTGCCATCAGTGAGTTTTCTAGCGGGACCACAGATACGCAGTATTTT.

This clone was recorded only once. This chain's CDR3 is CASSSTSGVSYEQYF. The CDR3 DNA reads TGTGCCAGCAGCTCGACTAGCGGGGTCTCCTACGAGCAGTACTTC. The V and J genes are TRBV5-4 and TRBJ2-7; 11 bases match TRBD2. Germline V CDR1 and CDR2: SGHNT, YYREEE (reference sequence). Unmatched junction bases numbered 2, after V lost 3 bases and J lost 0 bases. The CDR3 has 15 amino acids.

V gene TRBV18 combines with J gene TRBJ1-4; D is perhaps TRBD1 (5 bases). V dropped 3 bases and J dropped 2 bases, with 16 bases sitting between them. Germline CDR1 reads KGHSH; CDR2 reads LQKENI. The CDR3 has 17 amino acids. The CDR3 sequence is CASSPSRLGATNEKLFF. The CDR3 nucleotides are TGTGCCAGCTCACCCTCCCGACTAGGGGCGACTAATGAAAAACTGTTTTTT. The full variable domain, in which reference TRBV18 and TRBJ1-4 provide the parts outside the CDR3, is NAGVMQNPRHLVRRRGQEARLRCSPMKGHSHVYWYRQLPEEGLKFMVYLQKENIIDESGMPKERFSAEFPKEGPSILRIQQVVRGDSAAYFCASSPSRLGATNEKLFFGSGTQLSVL.

The chain carries TRBV14 and TRBJ2-3; TRBD2 matches 8 bases. This CDR3 contains 16 residues. The ends lost 1 base at V and 4 bases at J; junction bases unmatched: 7. Germline CDR1 and CDR2: SGHDN and FVKESK. The DNA for the CDR3 is TGTGCCAGCAGCCAAGGACTAGCGAGGGAGGCAGATACGCAGTATTTT. It specifies CASSQGLAREADTQYF.

The chain has TRBV29-1 and TRBJ2-5, with 7 bases aligning to TRBD1. The DNA end favors TRBJ2-7, so the J call may be wrong. CDR1 is SQVTM, CDR2 ANQGSEA, per germline. The CDR3 length is 12 residues. The CDR3 loop is CSVRRGGHEQYF. The CDR3 DNA follows: TGCAGCGTCCGACGAGGGGGCCACGAGCAGTACTTC.

This rearrangement joins TRBV5-1 to TRBJ1-2, with D hard to call. The CDR3 extends over 15 amino acids. V was trimmed by 0 bases and J by 2 bases, leaving 11 bases between them. The germline gives CDR1 SGHRS, CDR2 YFSETQ. The CDR3 protein is CASSLGQPENYGYTF. The CDR3 bases are TGCGCCAGCAGCTTGGGGCAGCCGGAAAACTATGGCTACACCTTC.

This clone has a handful of counts. The chain has TRBV28 and TRBJ2-3, with D perhaps matching TRBD2 (5 bases). Germline CDR1 is MDHEN and CDR2 is SYDVKM. The CDR3 runs 12 residues. V was shortened by 7 bases and J by 2 bases, with 7 bases between the two germline ends. The CDR3 DNA is TGTGCCAGCACTAGCCCCACAGATACGCAGTATTTT. Encoded protein: CASTSPTDTQYF.

This clone is deemed large. The rearrangement links TRBV4-3 to TRBJ1-5, with D unclear. The CDR3 covers 15 residues. Germline assignment: CDR1 LGHNA and CDR2 YSLEER. The V and J ends lost 7 bases and 5 bases respectively, with 18 bases between them. The CDR3 coding sequence is TGCGCCAGCACCATGGAAATGGGGTCCGATCAGCCCCAGCATTTT. Amino acid sequence: CASTMEMGSDQPQHF.

This chain uses TRBV28 with TRBJ1-6; D is unclear. V shed 6 bases and J shed 7 bases, with 13 bases lying between them. Germline V gene data show CDR1 as MDHEN and CDR2 as SYDVKM. This CDR3 has 14 residues. CDR3 sequence (DNA): TGTGCCAGCAGATGGCCCGACTCCAATTCACCCCTCCACTTT. Amino acids: CASRWPDSNSPLHF.

With regard to this clone: The same CDR3 can be traced to other DNA sequences in this sample. The gene calls are TRBV30 and TRBJ1-6, with 8 bases fitting TRBD1. CDR3 length equals 14 residues. V was pared by 3 bases and J by 5 bases, with 3 bases of the junction left unmatched. Germline assignment: CDR1 GTSNPN and CDR2 SVGIG (reference sequence). The CDR3 DNA is TGTGCCTGGAGCGCGGGACAGGATAATTCACCCCTCCACTTT. Translating gives CAWSAGQDNSPLHF.

This clone is termed large. The chain carries TRBV6-6 and TRBJ1-5, with 7 bases aligning to TRBD1. V dropped 10 bases and J dropped 7; count of bases not matched to a gene: 10. The CDR3 is 13 residues long. The germline CDR1 and CDR2 sequences are MNHNY and SVGAGI (reference sequence). CDR3 region: CATRQGREQPQHF. The CDR3 DNA reads TGTGCCACCAGACAGGGTCGAGAGCAGCCCCAGCATTTT.

V gene TRBV4-3 combines with J gene TRBJ2-2; D gene ambiguous. Germline values: CDR1 LGHNA, CDR2 YSLEER. Trimming shortened V by 2 bases and J by 0 bases, and 4 bases separated the two germline ends. The CDR3 runs to 14 residues. The CDR3 nucleotides are TGCGCCAGCAGCCAATACACGAACACCGGGGAGCTGTTTTTT. Translating gives CASSQYTNTGELFF.

The J gene is TRBJ1-3, the V gene TRBV11-2, with D possibly matching TRBD1 (6 bases). The CDR3 is 19 amino acids. Per the germline V gene, CDR1 is SGHAT and CDR2 is FQNNGV. Trimming pared 1 base from V and 0 bases from J, leaving 19 bases between. The CDR3: CASSLGRGSGTISGNTIYF. DNA of the CDR3: TGTGCCAGCAGCTTAGGAAGGGGGTCAGGTACAATCTCTGGAAACACCATATATTTT.

The chain carries TRBV7-9 and TRBJ1-4, with 8 nucleotides matching TRBD1. With 5 bases clipped from V and 4 bases from J, the junction kept 15 bases outside the gene matches. Germline values: CDR1 SEHNR, CDR2 FQNEAQ (reference sequence). CDR3 size: 18 residues. CDR3 bases: TGTGCCAGCAGCCCCCTCGGACAGGGTTTGAGGAGTAATGAAAAACTGTTTTTT. Its translation: CASSPLGQGLRSNEKLFF.

The chain couples TRBV10-2 to TRBJ2-1, with D perhaps assigned TRBD1 or TRBD2 (5 bases each). This CDR3 region has 18 residues. CDR1 WSHSY and CDR2 SAAADI come from the germline V gene. The V end was cut by 2 bases, the J end by 2 bases, with 19 bases between. CDR3 residues: CASSEATPGPLPYNEQFF. The CDR3 DNA reads TGCGCCAGCAGTGAGGCGACTCCGGGGCCCCTACCCTACAATGAGCAGTTCTTC.